These T cell receptor beta chains were read from a single sample in a study of shared clonotypes between healthy human individuals. The method was immunoSEQ multiplex PCR; TCRdb's version includes in-frame clones alone and lacks a portion of them. The repertoire holds 330,000 or so clones, with approximately 74% as singletons. Sequenced material: memory CD4+ T cells sorted from blood. The receptor source for this set is a man aged 25-45 years in good health. The CDR3 runs from the conserved cysteine through the conserved F or W. A D gene is named only where the DNA matches it firmly. Rows may omit the clone size; those that give it use once, few, many or a size class.

J,size,D,length,V,CDR3,DNA
TRBJ2-4,-,-,14,TRBV11-2,CASSPQVFPYIQYF,TGTGCCAGCAGCCCACAGGTTTTCCCCTATATTCAGTACTTC
TRBJ1-4,many,TRBD1,16,TRBV4-1,CASSQETTGGSEKLFF,TGCGCCAGCAGCCAAGAAACGACAGGGGGCTCTGAAAAACTGTTTTTT
TRBJ2-3,-,-,18,TRBV2,CASALNGRGVVNTDTQYF,TGTGCCAGCGCCCTGAATGGGCGCGGAGTAGTAAACACAGATACGCAGTATTTT
TRBJ2-6,-,-,15,TRBV19,CASSGFFSGANVLTF,TGTGCCAGTAGTGGGTTTTTTTCTGGGGCCAACGTCCTGACTTTC
TRBJ2-5,-,TRBD2,14,TRBV5-1,CASSRGTTQETQYF,TGCGCCAGCAGTCGCGGGACTACCCAAGAGACCCAGTACTTC
TRBJ2-7,-,-,14,TRBV10-3,CAISAGALSYEQYF,TGTGCCATCAGTGCAGGGGCTCTCTCCTACGAGCAGTACTTC
TRBJ2-3,-,-,14,TRBV4-1,CASSQDQARDTQYF,TGCGCCAGCAGCCAAGATCAGGCCCGGGATACGCAGTATTTT
TRBJ2-5,-,TRBD1,13,TRBV6-5,CASSFDRGETQYF,TGTGCCAGCAGCTTCGACAGGGGAGAGACCCAGTACTTC
TRBJ2-2,-,-,16,TRBV16,CASSYQQAGNTGELFF,TGTGCCAGCAGCTATCAACAGGCAGGGAACACCGGGGAGCTGTTTTTT
TRBJ2-2,few,-,14,TRBV7-3,CASSPGLSAGELFF,TGTGCCAGCAGCCCCGGACTATCAGCAGGGGAGCTGTTTTTT
TRBJ2-7,many,TRBD1,17,TRBV18,CASSPWTGNPLGYEQYF,TGTGCCAGCTCACCATGGACAGGGAACCCCCTAGGGTACGAGCAGTACTTC
TRBJ2-7,few,TRBD1,14,TRBV5-1,CASSLGQGFYEQYF,TGCGCCAGCAGCTTAGGACAGGGGTTCTACGAGCAGTACTTC
TRBJ2-7,-,-,13,TRBV2,CASSEGNGYEQYF,TGTGCCAGCAGTGAAGGGAACGGCTACGAGCAGTACTTC
TRBJ1-2,-,-,12,TRBV6-1,CASSEVWGGYTF,TGTGCCAGCAGTGAAGTTTGGGGTGGCTACACCTTC
TRBJ2-2,-,-,15,TRBV2,CASSKQPRDTGELFF,TGTGCCAGCAGTAAACAGCCGAGGGACACCGGGGAGCTGTTTTTT
TRBJ1-5,-,-,18,TRBV18,CASSPSRTGLEGNQPQHF,TGTGCCAGCTCACCATCCCGAACAGGGCTCGAGGGCAATCAGCCCCAGCATTTT
TRBJ2-1,-,-,15,TRBV11-2,CASSLGAASYNEQFF,TGTGCCAGCAGCTTAGGGGCGGCCTCCTACAATGAGCAGTTCTTC
TRBJ2-5,-,TRBD2,17,TRBV5-1,CASSFGLAGVLMETQYF,TGCGCCAGCAGCTTCGGACTAGCGGGAGTTCTGATGGAGACCCAGTACTTC
TRBJ1-5,many,-,16,TRBV6-1,CASSAVIPNQAQPQHF,TGTGCCAGCAGTGCTGTCATCCCCAACCAGGCCCAGCCCCAGCATTTT
TRBJ1-6,few,-,16,TRBV5-1,CASSLGRSSYNSPLHF,TGCGCCAGCAGCTTGGGCAGAAGCTCCTATAATTCACCCCTCCACTTT